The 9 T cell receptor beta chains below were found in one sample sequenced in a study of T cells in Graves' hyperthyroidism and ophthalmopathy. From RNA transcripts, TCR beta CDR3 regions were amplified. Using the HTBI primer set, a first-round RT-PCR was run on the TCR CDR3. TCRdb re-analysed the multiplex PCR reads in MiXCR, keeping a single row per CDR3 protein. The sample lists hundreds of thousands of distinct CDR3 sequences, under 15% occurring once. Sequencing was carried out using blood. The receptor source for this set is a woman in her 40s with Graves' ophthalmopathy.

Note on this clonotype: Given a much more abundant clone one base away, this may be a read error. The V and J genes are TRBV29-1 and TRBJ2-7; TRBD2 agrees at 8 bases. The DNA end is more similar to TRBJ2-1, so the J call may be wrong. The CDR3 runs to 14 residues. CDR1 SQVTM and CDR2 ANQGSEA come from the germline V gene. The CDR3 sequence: CSVEDRGGAYEQFF. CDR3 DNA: TGCAGCGTTGAAGATCGGGGGGGTGCCTACGAGCAGTTCTTC.

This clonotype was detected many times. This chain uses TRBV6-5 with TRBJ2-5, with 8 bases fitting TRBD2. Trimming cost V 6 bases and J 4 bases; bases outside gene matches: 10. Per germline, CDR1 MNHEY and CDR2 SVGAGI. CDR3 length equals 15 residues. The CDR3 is CASSRDGREGETQYF. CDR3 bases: TGTGCCAGCAGCAGAGACGGACGGGAGGGAGAGACCCAGTACTTC.

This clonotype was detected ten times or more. The CDR3 nucleotides are TGCAGTGCCGCCCTCGGGCGGACCCTGGAGACCCAGTACTTC. Protein: CSAALGRTLETQYF. This chain links TRBV20-1 with TRBJ2-5; D is undetermined. CDR1 and CDR2 (germline): DFQATT, SNEGSKA (reference sequence). V lost 6 bases and J lost 5, with 19 bases in between. The CDR3 totals 14 residues.

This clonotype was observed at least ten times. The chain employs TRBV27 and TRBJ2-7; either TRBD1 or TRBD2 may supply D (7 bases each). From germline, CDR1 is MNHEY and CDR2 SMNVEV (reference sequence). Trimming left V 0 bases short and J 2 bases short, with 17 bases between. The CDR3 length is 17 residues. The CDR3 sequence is CASSLSNGEGAAYEQYF. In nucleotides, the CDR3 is TGTGCCAGCAGTTTATCGAATGGGGAGGGGGCGGCCTACGAGCAGTACTTC.

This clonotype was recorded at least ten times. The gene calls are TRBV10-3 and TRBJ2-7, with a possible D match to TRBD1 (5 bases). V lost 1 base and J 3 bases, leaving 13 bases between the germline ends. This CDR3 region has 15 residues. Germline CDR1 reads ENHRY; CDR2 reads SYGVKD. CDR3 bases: TGTGCCATCAGTGAGTACCAGGGTAACAACTACGAGCAGTACTTC. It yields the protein CAISEYQGNNYEQYF.

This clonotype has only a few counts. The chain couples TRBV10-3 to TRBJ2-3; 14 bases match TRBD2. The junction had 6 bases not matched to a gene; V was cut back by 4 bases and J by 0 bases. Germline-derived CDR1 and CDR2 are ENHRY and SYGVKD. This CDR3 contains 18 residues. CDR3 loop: CAISVGTSGSGSTDTQYF. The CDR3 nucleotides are TGTGCCATCAGTGTTGGGACTAGCGGGAGTGGGAGCACAGATACGCAGTATTTT.

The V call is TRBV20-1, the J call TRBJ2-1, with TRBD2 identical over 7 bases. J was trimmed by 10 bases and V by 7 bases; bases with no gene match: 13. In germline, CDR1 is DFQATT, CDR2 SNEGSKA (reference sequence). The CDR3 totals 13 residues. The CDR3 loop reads CSGVPSGLSEQFF. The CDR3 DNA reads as TGCAGTGGGGTGCCTAGCGGCCTCTCAGAGCAGTTCTTC.

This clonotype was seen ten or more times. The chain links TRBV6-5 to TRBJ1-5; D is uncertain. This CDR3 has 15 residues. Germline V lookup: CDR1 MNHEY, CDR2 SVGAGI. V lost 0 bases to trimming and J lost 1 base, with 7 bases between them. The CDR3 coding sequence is TGTGCCAGCAGTTACTCCCGTCTGAGCAATCAGCCCCAGCATTTT. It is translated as CASSYSRLSNQPQHF.

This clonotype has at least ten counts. In DNA, the CDR3 is TGTGCCAGCAGTTCCGCACAGGGACTCGCTTACGAGCAGTACTTC. The encoded protein is CASSSAQGLAYEQYF. The chain links TRBV6-2 or TRBV6-3 to TRBJ2-7; TRBD1 or TRBD2 may be the D gene (6 bases each). V shed 4 bases and J shed 4 bases, with 17 bases lying between them. This CDR3 is built from 15 residues. Germline CDR1 and CDR2: MNHEY and SVGEGT.